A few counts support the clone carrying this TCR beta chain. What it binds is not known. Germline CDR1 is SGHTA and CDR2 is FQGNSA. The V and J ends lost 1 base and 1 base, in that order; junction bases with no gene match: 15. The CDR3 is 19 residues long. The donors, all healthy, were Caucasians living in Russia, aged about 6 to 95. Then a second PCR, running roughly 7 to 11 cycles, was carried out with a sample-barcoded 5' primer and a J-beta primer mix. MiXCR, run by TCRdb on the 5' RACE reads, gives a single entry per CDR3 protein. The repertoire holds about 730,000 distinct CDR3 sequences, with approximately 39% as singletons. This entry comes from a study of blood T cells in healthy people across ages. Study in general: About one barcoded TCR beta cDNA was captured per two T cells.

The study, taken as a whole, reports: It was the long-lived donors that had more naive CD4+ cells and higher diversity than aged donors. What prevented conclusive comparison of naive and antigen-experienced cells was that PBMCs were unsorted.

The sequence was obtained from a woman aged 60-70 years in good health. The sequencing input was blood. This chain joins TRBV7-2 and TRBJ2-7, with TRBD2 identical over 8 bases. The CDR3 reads CASSLVGTSGSTGSYEQYF. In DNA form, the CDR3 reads TGTGCCAGCAGCTTAGTGGGTACTAGCGGATCCACCGGGTCCTACGAGCAGTACTTC.